These 10 T cell receptor beta chains were all obtained from the same sample, sequenced in a study of response to subunit inactivated influenza vaccine. TCRdb passed the RT-PCR reads through MiXCR, listing each CDR3 protein once. The profile covers about 540,000 distinct CDR3 sequences, with roughly a quarter appearing a single time and around 2.8% taken by the ten largest. These data also formed part of another study, on T cells expressing NK-cell markers. That paper adds: cDNA encoding TCR beta was synthesized via 5'RACE template switching incorporating UMIs.

This sample comprised CD4+ T cells sorted from PBMCs, obtained 12 days after vaccination. These receptors originate from a man aged 45-65 years who received an inactivated influenza vaccine.

The chain links TRBV20-1 to TRBJ1-4; 7 bases match TRBD1. This CDR3 is 14 amino acids long. CDR1 and CDR2 from the germline V gene are DFQATT and SNEGSKA (reference sequence). The junction had 9 bases not matched to a gene; V was cut back by 3 bases and J by 8 bases. The CDR3 loop reads CSASDRVDSEKLFF. CDR3 nucleotide sequence: TGCAGTGCTAGTGACAGGGTTGATTCGGAAAAACTGTTTTTT.

The rearrangement links TRBV20-1 to TRBJ2-5; D remains unclear. With 3 bases removed from V and 2 bases from J, the gap between germline ends came to 13 bases. Looked up from germline, CDR1 is DFQATT and CDR2 is SNEGSKA (reference sequence). The CDR3 has 14 residues. The CDR3: CSARKYVNQETQYF. The CDR3 DNA reads TGCAGTGCTAGGAAGTACGTTAATCAAGAGACCCAGTACTTC.

This clonotype was observed a few times. The rearrangement joins TRBV5-1 to TRBJ2-1, with 10 nucleotides matching TRBD2. CDR1 is SGHRS, CDR2 YFSETQ, per germline. The J segment lost 4 bases and the V segment lost 4 bases, leaving 8 bases of the junction unmatched. The CDR3 contains 16 residues. CDR3 nucleotides: TGCGCCAGCAGCATCCTAGCGGGGGAGTCTTACAATGAGCAGTTCTTC. Protein sequence: CASSILAGESYNEQFF.

This clonotype has a count of ten or more. The rearrangement links TRBV20-1 to TRBJ1-2; 7 bases are shared with TRBD1. Germline V gene sequence: CDR1 DFQATT, CDR2 SNEGSKA (reference sequence). This CDR3 comprises 14 residues. Germline trimming cut 2 bases from V and 3 bases from J; bases unmatched to any gene: 6. CDR3 amino acids: CSARPHTGDYGYTF. CDR3 bases: TGCAGTGCTAGACCTCATACAGGGGACTATGGCTACACCTTC.

The sample holds a few counts of this clonotype. This chain joins TRBV5-1 and TRBJ1-6; 7 nucleotides line up with TRBD1. Germline trimming cut 4 bases from V and 10 bases from J; bases unmatched to any gene: 14. Germline V gives CDR1 SGHRS, CDR2 YFSETQ. The CDR3 has 16 residues. The CDR3 spells CASSPSPDRVKSPLHF. CDR3 sequence (DNA): TGCGCCAGCAGCCCCTCTCCTGACAGGGTAAAATCACCCCTCCACTTT.

Only a few counts were recorded for this clonotype. The chain joins TRBV21-1 to TRBJ2-4; TRBD2 is taken as the D call from the table, unchecked against the DNA. TRBV21-1 is a recognized pseudogene. This CDR3 contains 18 residues. Here the CDR3 reads CASSSLAGGDRAKNIQYF. In nucleotides, the CDR3 is TGTGCCAGCAGCTCACTAGCGGGAGGAGATAGGGCCAAAAACATTCAGTACTTC.

V is TRBV20-1 and J is TRBJ1-6; the D is unclear. The germline V and J ends were trimmed by 0 bases and 8 bases, with 17 bases remaining between them. The germline gives CDR1 DFQATT, CDR2 SNEGSKA (reference sequence). The CDR3 has 16 residues. For the CDR3, the DNA is TGCAGTGCTAGAGATCGGAGGCTGATGTTATATTCACCCCTCCACTTT. Translation: CSARDRRLMLYSPLHF.

This clonotype was seen a few times. The V call is TRBV12-3 or TRBV12-4, the J call TRBJ1-1; D uncertain. The length of the CDR3 is 15 residues. V was pared by 6 bases and J by 1 base, with 15 bases between. The CDR3 DNA sequence: TGTGCCAGCAGACGAGGCCCCCTGAGGAACACTGAAGCTTTCTTT. This gives the protein CASRRGPLRNTEAFF.

In this sample, this clonotype turned up many times. The V gene is TRBV12-3 or TRBV12-4, the J gene TRBJ1-1; tentative D call: TRBD1 (6 bases). The CDR3 covers 12 residues. Trimming cost V 6 bases and J 1 base, with 6 bases left between them. The CDR3 DNA sequence: TGTGCCAGCAGGACAGGGAACACTGAAGCTTTCTTT. This sequence encodes CASRTGNTEAFF.

This clonotype was counted between two and nine times. The V gene is TRBV20-1, the J gene TRBJ2-5; D possibly corresponds to TRBD1 (7 bases). Germline V gene sequence: CDR1 DFQATT, CDR2 SNEGSKA (reference sequence). The CDR3 length is 16 residues. V shed 0 bases and J shed 5 bases, with 19 bases lying between them. In nucleotides, the CDR3 is TGCAGTGCTAGAGATCCCGGAGGGACAGCCCAGGAGACCCAGTACTTC. Translation: CSARDPGGTAQETQYF.